The clone carrying this TCR beta chain was detected ten times or more. The antigen is not known. These data belong to a study of CD8 T cells in ankylosing spondylitis. Study-wide points: In ankylosing spondylitis blood, a motif of about eight highly homologous TCR beta variants appeared characteristic.

Germline V gene data show CDR1 as SGHTA and CDR2 as FQGNSA. J lost 4 bases, V lost 6 bases, and 15 bases had no gene match. The length of the CDR3 is 17 residues. TCRdb reanalysed the 5' RACE reads using MiXCR and keeps one entry per CDR3 protein. The sample includes about 100,000 distinct CDR3 sequences, 7.5% to 9% seen only once; the top ten take 9.5% to 10%. V and J are TRBV7-2 and TRBJ2-1; the match to TRBD1 covers 7 bases. This receptor was identified in a male donor with ankylosing spondylitis or in good health (not recorded which). Material: blood, either unsorted or a sorted T cell fraction (not recorded which). In DNA, the CDR3 is TGTGCCAGCAGTCCGTCAGGGGGTAGTGGGTTTTACAATGAGCAGTTCTTC. It is translated as CASSPSGGSGFYNEQFF. The variable domain in full, with the rest retrieved from reference TRBV7-2 and TRBJ2-1, is GAGVSQSPSNKVTEKGKDVELRCDPISGHTALYWYRQSLGQGLEFLIYFQGNSAPDKSGLPSDRFSAERTGGSVSTLTIQRTQQEDSAVYLCASSPSGGSGFYNEQFFGPGTRLTVL.